The T cell receptor beta chain under discussion was sequenced for a study of cytotoxic CD8 clonotypes in ibrutinib-treated CLL. The CDR3 has 15 residues. From germline, CDR1 is SGHVS and CDR2 FQNEAQ. V gave up 4 bases and J gave up 2 bases, with 15 bases separating them. Study results and limitations: Starting clonality was above that of age-matched healthy donors and tracked circulating CD8+ T-cell counts.

This clone has a single count. Antigen unknown. The data were produced by immunoSEQ multiplex PCR, yet TCRdb's version contains in-frame clones alone and is incomplete. Here the sample spans 9,000 to 13,000 clones, roughly 83% being singletons. The chain has TRBV7-8 and TRBJ2-7, with a possible D match to TRBD2 (5 bases). This specimen consisted of PBMCs, obtained at disease progression, from a patient treated with ibrutinib. This clonotype was obtained from a human donor with chronic lymphocytic leukemia. CDR3 protein: CASSSPGSKPYEQYF. The CDR3 coding sequence is TGTGCCAGCAGCTCCCCGGGGTCGAAACCCTACGAGCAGTACTTC. The variable domain in full, completed from reference TRBV7-8 and TRBJ2-7, reads GAGVSQSPRYKVAKRGQDVALRCDPISGHVSLFWYQQALGQGPEFLTYFQNEAQLDKSGLPSDRFFAERPEGSVSTLKIQRTQQEDSAVYLCASSSPGSKPYEQYFGPGTRLTVT.